Below are 18 T cell receptor beta chains sequenced from a single sample in a study of blood T cells in healthy people across ages. The second PCR ran about 6 to 11 cycles with a sample-barcoded 5' primer and J-beta primers. TCRdb recomputed calls from the 5' RACE reads with MiXCR, one row per CDR3 protein. Among some 1 million distinct CDR3 sequences listed, 35% to 50% were seen once. What was sequenced was blood. The receptor source for this set is an older woman in good health.

This rearrangement joins TRBV28 to TRBJ2-7, with 10 bases that match TRBD2. From germline, CDR1 is MDHEN and CDR2 SYDVKM. After removal of 8 bases from V and 1 base from J, the junction contained 8 bases not matched to a gene. This CDR3 has 15 residues. The CDR3 DNA is TGTGCCAGCCGACCCCCGGGACTAGCGTCCTACGAGCAGTACTTC. Translated, it gives CASRPPGLASYEQYF.

The table lists this clonotype with many counts. This chain links TRBV20-1 with TRBJ1-2; D unclear. The germline V gene encodes CDR1 DFQATT and CDR2 SNEGSKA (reference sequence). V was shortened by 5 bases and J by 2 bases, with 15 bases between the two germline ends. The CDR3 has 14 residues. The CDR3 sequence is CSAPWPGVNYGYTF. CDR3 sequence (DNA): TGCAGTGCTCCGTGGCCCGGAGTAAACTATGGCTACACCTTC.

This clonotype was detected only a few times. V and J are TRBV18 and TRBJ2-7; D assignment may be TRBD1 or TRBD2 (6 bases each). Trimming shortened V by 3 bases and J by 7 bases, and 19 bases separated the two germline ends. CDR3 size: 15 residues. Germline CDR1 KGHSH, CDR2 LQKENI. CDR3 bases: TGTGCCAGCTCACCCACCCGAGGGGGGACTGAAGAGCAGTACTTC. It is translated as CASSPTRGGTEEQYF.

There are many counts of this clonotype. The rearrangement links TRBV2 to TRBJ2-1; D is uncertain. Germline V gene sequence: CDR1 SNHLY, CDR2 FYNNEI. The V end was cut by 5 bases, the J end by 4 bases, with 6 bases between. The CDR3 contains 12 residues. The CDR3 coding sequence is TGTGCCAGCAGTTTTCCGTACAATGAGCAGTTCTTC. As protein: CASSFPYNEQFF.

The J gene is TRBJ1-1, the V gene TRBV27; D perhaps matches TRBD1 (6 bases). Per germline, CDR1 MNHEY and CDR2 SMNVEV (reference sequence). The V end was cut by 6 bases, the J end by 1 base, with 15 bases between. The CDR3 runs to 15 residues. CDR3 nucleotide sequence: TGTGCCAGCAGAATCAGGGGTTCGGGGAACACTGAAGCTTTCTTT. Encoded protein: CASRIRGSGNTEAFF.

The CDR3 nucleotides read TGTGCCAGCAGCCCACGGGGGGACGGGGATGAAAAACTGTTTTTT. It encodes CASSPRGDGDEKLFF. The chain employs TRBV13 and TRBJ1-4; D is possibly TRBD1 (5 bases). The CDR3 extends over 15 amino acids. V lost 5 bases and J 6 bases, leaving 16 bases between the germline ends. Germline CDR1 and CDR2: PRHDT and FYEKMQ (reference sequence).

The V gene is TRBV20-1, the J gene TRBJ1-2; 8 bases align to TRBD1. CDR1 is DFQATT, CDR2 SNEGSKA, per germline (reference sequence). The CDR3 has 17 residues. The trim removed 5 bases at V and 8 bases at J, leaving 22 bases unmatched. DNA for the CDR3: TGCAGTGCTGGACGAGATCCAAACTTACAGGGGGTAGGGGGCTACACCTTC. The encoded protein is CSAGRDPNLQGVGGYTF.

This clonotype appeared once. This sequence joins TRBV14 and TRBJ2-7; the D is unclear. V lost 0 bases to trimming and J lost 4 bases, with 13 bases between them. This CDR3 contains 15 residues. The germline CDR1 and CDR2 sequences are SGHDN and FVKESK. CDR3 sequence (DNA): TGTGCCAGCAGCCAAGATTTCGGGCCCACGTACGAGCAGTACTTC. Amino acids: CASSQDFGPTYEQYF.

This clonotype has just one count. DNA for the CDR3: TGTGCCAGCAGGACCGGAGATCGCACAGATACGCAGTATTTT. Translated, it gives CASRTGDRTDTQYF. The V gene is TRBV6-5, the J gene TRBJ2-3, with D hard to call. V lost 6 bases to trimming and J lost 1 base, with 11 bases between them. From germline, CDR1 is MNHEY and CDR2 SVGAGI. The CDR3 spans 14 residues.

This clonotype appeared a few times. The CDR3 bases are TGTGCCAGCAGTGACACAGGGAGCAATCAGCCCCAGCATTTT. It specifies CASSDTGSNQPQHF. The V call is TRBV25-1, the J call TRBJ1-5; the D gene is possibly TRBD1 (6 bases). The CDR3 spans 14 residues. Trimming removed 3 bases at V and 1 base at J, with 7 bases between. The V gene's germline CDR1 is MGHDK and CDR2 SYGVNS.

This clonotype was observed a single time. The chain uses TRBV6-5 and TRBJ2-5; 7 bases align to TRBD1. Germline values: CDR1 MNHEY, CDR2 SVGAGI. Germline trimming cut 2 bases from V and 5 bases from J; bases unmatched to any gene: 8. The CDR3 runs 15 residues. The CDR3 DNA reads as TGTGCCAGCAGTTACCTAGGGGGCGCCGGGGAGACCCAGTACTTC. Its translation: CASSYLGGAGETQYF.

A word on this clonotype: A read error may account for a junction end that differs from germline. The rearrangement joins TRBV6-2 or TRBV6-3 to TRBJ1-5, with D tentatively TRBD1 (6 bases). The germline gives CDR1 MNHEY, CDR2 SVGEGT. This CDR3 spans 15 amino acids. The CDR3 nucleotides are TGTGCCGGCAGTTACGGGGGCAGGTCTAATCAGCCCCAGCATTTT. Its translation is CAGSYGGRSNQPQHF.

This chain connects TRBV2 to TRBJ2-7, with 11 bases matching TRBD1. V lost 2 bases and J lost 1; bases outside the gene matches: 1. The CDR3 contains 15 residues. Germline V gene data show CDR1 as SNHLY and CDR2 as FYNNEI. CDR3 amino acids: CASSEWDRGSYEQYF. CDR3 sequence (DNA): TGTGCCAGCAGTGAATGGGACAGGGGGTCCTACGAGCAGTACTTC.

The J gene is TRBJ1-1, the V gene TRBV2; maybe TRBD1 (5 bases). The germline CDR1 and CDR2 sequences are SNHLY and FYNNEI. The CDR3 covers 13 residues. V lost 6 bases and J 11 bases, leaving 19 bases between the germline ends. The CDR3, as DNA: TGTGCCAGCAGGGAGGACCCTGGGGGGTACGCTTTCTTT. Translated, it gives CASREDPGGYAFF. Using reference TRBV2 and TRBJ1-1 for the parts outside the CDR3, the full variable domain is EPEVTQTPSHQVTQMGQEVILRCVPISNHLYFYWYRQILGQKVEFLVSFYNNEISEKSEIFDDQFSVERPDGSNFTLKIRSTKLEDSAMYFCASREDPGGYAFFGQGTRLTVV.

V gene TRBV11-1 combines with J gene TRBJ2-1, with unresolved D. This CDR3 comprises 17 residues. Germline-derived CDR1 and CDR2 are SGHAT and FQDESV (reference sequence). Trimming took off 2 bases at V and 2 bases at J, with 16 bases between the two ends. CDR3 in amino acids: CASSLIVSEGTYNEQFF. In DNA form, the CDR3 reads TGTGCCAGCAGCTTAATCGTGTCTGAAGGGACCTACAATGAGCAGTTCTTC. Supplemented by reference TRBV11-1 and TRBJ2-1, the full variable domain reads EAEVAQSPRYKITEKSQAVAFWCDPISGHATLYWYRQILGQGPELLVQFQDESVVDDSQLPKDRFSAERLKGVDSTLKIQPAELGDSAMYLCASSLIVSEGTYNEQFFGPGTRLTVL.

The genes are TRBV21-1 and TRBJ2-5; the listed D gene, TRBD2, was not tested against the DNA. The J call is in doubt because the DNA end fits TRBJ2-7 better. TRBV21-1 is termed a pseudogene. CDR3 length equals 14 residues. As DNA, the CDR3 is TGTGCCAGCAGCATTACTATCGGGCCATACGAGCAGTACTTC. This gives the protein CASSITIGPYEQYF.

This clonotype showed up just a few times. The chain uses TRBV7-3 and TRBJ1-6, with TRBD1 as a possible D gene (6 bases). Trimming pared 5 bases from V and 9 bases from J, leaving 11 bases between. This CDR3 has 13 residues. The V gene's germline CDR1 is SGHTA and CDR2 FQGTGA. The DNA of the CDR3 is TGTGCCAGCAGCGCAACAGGGATTTCACCCCTCCACTTT. Protein: CASSATGISPLHF.

The chain carries TRBV24-1 and TRBJ2-1; maybe TRBD1 (5 bases). Germline V gives CDR1 KGHDR, CDR2 SFDVKD. Trimming left V 1 base short and J 5 bases short, with 14 bases between. There are 16 residues in the CDR3. The CDR3 DNA reads as TGTGCCACCAGTGATTTTGGGGCAGAAGCAAACAATGAGCAGTTCTTC. It encodes CATSDFGAEANNEQFF.